Below are 32 T cell receptor beta chains sequenced from a single sample in a study of blood T cell repertoires in COVID-19. Clones were read by immunoSEQ multiplex PCR, and TCRdb kept only the in-frame ones, dropping some. The sample contains roughly 120,000 clones, around 76% of which appear only once. The sample consisted of peripheral blood. The origin of the receptors is a man aged 70 or older with acute or convalescent COVID-19.

This chain uses TRBV5-8 with TRBJ1-1, with 7 bases fitting TRBD1. From germline, CDR1 is SGHTS and CDR2 YDEGEE. There are 14 residues in the CDR3. V lost 8 bases to trimming and J lost 2 bases; unmatched junction nucleotides: 9. The CDR3 protein is CASQRNRGNTEAFF. As DNA, the CDR3 is TGTGCCAGTCAGCGCAACAGGGGAAACACTGAAGCTTTCTTT. Full variable domain (rest looked up from reference TRBV5-8 and TRBJ1-1): EAGVTQSPTHLIKTRGQQATLRCSPISGHTSVYWYQQALGLGLQFLLWYDEGEERNRGNFPPRFSGRQFPNYSSELNVNALELEDSALYLCASQRNRGNTEAFFGQGTRLTVV.

J is TRBJ2-5 and V is TRBV7-8; tentatively, D is TRBD1 (5 bases). This CDR3 contains 15 residues. Per the germline V gene, CDR1 is SGHVS and CDR2 is FQNEAQ. Deletions cut 8 bases from V and 1 base from J, with 17 bases between. The CDR3 DNA reads as TGTGCCAGCGCCCAAGGGGTTACGCGCCAAGAGACCCAGTACTTC. Amino acids: CASAQGVTRQETQYF.

This chain links TRBV7-2 with TRBJ1-2, with D perhaps matching TRBD1 (5 bases). This CDR3 region has 15 residues. Germline V gene sequence: CDR1 SGHTA, CDR2 FQGNSA. With 1 base removed from V and 5 bases from J, the gap between germline ends came to 14 bases. CDR3 in amino acids: CASSLGLDMGYGYTF. The CDR3 DNA sequence: TGTGCCAGCAGCTTAGGTCTGGACATGGGATATGGCTACACCTTC. The full variable domain, with the rest looked up from reference TRBV7-2 and TRBJ1-2, is GAGVSQSPSNKVTEKGKDVELRCDPISGHTALYWYRQSLGQGLEFLIYFQGNSAPDKSGLPSDRFSAERTGGSVSTLTIQRTQQEDSAVYLCASSLGLDMGYGYTFGSGTRLTVV.

The rearrangement joins TRBV11-2 to TRBJ1-4; D uncertain. Germline CDR1 SGHAT, CDR2 FQNNGV. The CDR3 extends over 14 amino acids. The V end lost 5 bases, the J end lost 8 bases, and 15 bases lay between the germline ends. CDR3 residues: CASSHRGVSEKLFF. CDR3 DNA: TGTGCCAGCAGCCACCGGGGAGTTAGCGAAAAACTGTTTTTT.

The rearrangement links TRBV11-2 to TRBJ2-2, with D possibly matching TRBD1 (5 bases). The germline V gene encodes CDR1 SGHAT and CDR2 FQNNGV. This CDR3 contains 16 residues. Trimming took 2 bases from V and 3 from J, leaving 13 bases between them. CDR3: CASSLRVEGDTGELFF. The CDR3 bases are TGTGCCAGCAGCTTACGGGTGGAAGGGGACACCGGGGAGCTGTTTTTT.

V gene TRBV24-1 combines with J gene TRBJ1-1, with 8 bases identical to TRBD1. Trimming removed 12 bases from V and 1 base from J; junction bases left unmatched: 6. This CDR3 region has 13 residues. Germline-derived CDR1 and CDR2 are KGHDR and SFDVKD. The CDR3 is CACTGGANTEAFF. The CDR3 DNA is TGTGCCTGCACAGGGGGGGCGAACACTGAAGCTTTCTTT.

The V gene is TRBV6-5, the J gene TRBJ1-5, with 8 bases identical to TRBD1. Germline V gene sequence: CDR1 MNHEY, CDR2 SVGAGI. Trimming cost V 6 bases and J 6 bases; bases outside gene matches: 10. This CDR3 region has 15 residues. The CDR3 loop reads CASSPRGPGVQPQHF. DNA for the CDR3: TGTGCCAGCAGCCCCAGGGGGCCCGGGGTTCAGCCCCAGCATTTT.

As for this clone: The same CDR3 arises from other DNA sequences in this sample as well. The chain has TRBV19 and TRBJ1-2; tentative D call: TRBD1 (5 bases). This CDR3 contains 12 residues. V gave up 3 bases and J gave up 7 bases, with 9 bases separating them. Germline loops: CDR1 LNHDA, CDR2 SQIVND (reference sequence). The CDR3 bases are TGTGCCAGTAGTATCGGTAGGGGTGGCTACACCTTC. This gives the protein CASSIGRGGYTF.

CDR3 DNA: TGTGCCAGCTCACGACAGAACAATGAGCAGTTCTTC. This sequence encodes CASSRQNNEQFF. The chain couples TRBV18 to TRBJ2-1; TRBD1 is a possible D gene (5 bases). The V gene's germline CDR1 is KGHSH and CDR2 LQKENI. V lost 4 bases and J 5 bases, leaving 6 bases between the germline ends. The CDR3 totals 12 residues.

The V and J genes are TRBV6-6 and TRBJ2-5, with D hard to call. With 2 bases removed from V and 4 bases from J, the gap between germline ends came to 2 bases. Germline V CDR1 and CDR2: MNHNY, SVGAGI (reference sequence). This CDR3 comprises 11 residues. The CDR3 sequence: CASSYLETQYF. The CDR3 DNA sequence: TGTGCCAGCAGTTACCTAGAGACCCAGTACTTC.

This sequence joins TRBV24-1 and TRBJ1-5, with TRBD1 matching 8 bases. CDR1 KGHDR and CDR2 SFDVKD come from the germline V gene. The CDR3 length is 15 residues. Trimming took 5 bases from V and 4 from J; bases not matched to a gene: 6. This chain's CDR3 is CATSAAGQANQPQHF. CDR3 bases: TGTGCCACCAGTGCTGCGGGACAGGCAAATCAGCCCCAGCATTTT.

The chain joins TRBV5-4 to TRBJ2-5; D is unresolved. The CDR3 sequence is 13 residues long. The germline V gene has CDR1 SGHNT and CDR2 YYREEE (reference sequence). V was clipped by 0 bases and J by 5 bases, with 8 bases between them. For the CDR3, the DNA is TGTGCCAGCAGCTTGGACAGAAGGGAGACCCAGTACTTC. Translated: CASSLDRRETQYF.

The chain uses TRBV6-6 and TRBJ2-1; TRBD2 might be the D (6 bases). Trimming shortened V by 5 bases and J by 3 bases, and 11 bases separated the two germline ends. The CDR3 is 14 amino acids. Looked up from germline, CDR1 is MNHNY and CDR2 is SVGAGI (reference sequence). The chain's CDR3 is CASSPGSLYNEQFF. In DNA, the CDR3 is TGTGCCAGCAGTCCCGGGAGCCTCTACAATGAGCAGTTCTTC.

The rearrangement uses TRBV4-1 and TRBJ1-1; 8 bases agree with TRBD1. The CDR3 runs 16 residues. CDR1 MGHRA and CDR2 YSYEKL come from the germline V gene. The J segment lost 0 bases and the V segment lost 2 bases, leaving 5 bases of the junction unmatched. CDR3 residues: CASSQYPQGVNTEAFF. The CDR3 DNA reads as TGCGCCAGCAGCCAATACCCACAGGGGGTGAACACTGAAGCTTTCTTT.

This clone appeared a few times. The gene calls are TRBV5-5 and TRBJ1-1; a possible D gene is TRBD1 (6 bases). V gave up 5 bases and J gave up 1 base, with 12 bases separating them. The CDR3 runs 14 residues. The germline gives CDR1 SGHKS, CDR2 YYEKEE (reference sequence). This chain's CDR3 is CASRLGTSNTEAFF. In nucleotides, the CDR3 is TGTGCCAGCAGGTTAGGGACATCGAACACTGAAGCTTTCTTT.

The J gene is TRBJ1-2, the V gene TRBV11-2; 9 positions match TRBD1. The germline V gene encodes CDR1 SGHAT and CDR2 FQNNGV. V shed 4 bases, J shed 6 bases, and the junction held 9 bases outside the gene matches. CDR3 size: 15 residues. CDR3 sequence: CASSSWAQGAHGYTF. CDR3 DNA: TGTGCCAGCAGCTCGTGGGCACAGGGGGCTCATGGCTACACCTTC. Complete variable domain (other parts from reference TRBV11-2 and TRBJ1-2): EAGVAQSPRYKIIEKRQSVAFWCNPISGHATLYWYQQILGQGPKLLIQFQNNGVVDDSQLPKDRFSAERLKGVDSTLKIQPAKLEDSAVYLCASSSWAQGAHGYTFGSGTRLTVV.

The V and J genes are TRBV6-5 and TRBJ2-7; TRBD1 agrees at 10 bases. V lost 10 bases, J lost 5 bases, and 11 bases stayed unmatched. The CDR3 extends over 14 amino acids. Germline V lookup: CDR1 MNHEY, CDR2 SVGAGI. As DNA, the CDR3 is TGTGCCACATCAACCGGGACAGGGGTTGACGAGCAGTACTTC. Translated: CATSTGTGVDEQYF.

This chain links TRBV29-1 with TRBJ1-3; D gene ambiguous. Germline V CDR1 and CDR2: SQVTM, ANQGSEA. CDR3 length: 12 residues. Trimming took off 5 bases at V and 5 bases at J, with 10 bases between the two ends. CDR3 in DNA: TGCAGCGTTTCGCCAGGCAGAAACACCATATATTTT. It translates to CSVSPGRNTIYF.

This chain links TRBV15 with TRBJ1-3; the match to TRBD1 covers 7 bases. CDR1 is LNHNV, CDR2 YYDKDF, per germline (reference sequence). This CDR3 is built from 17 residues. Trimming at V came to 0 bases and at J to 3 bases, leaving 8 bases not matched to a gene. The CDR3 loop reads CATSRDSTGARGNTIYF. In DNA, the CDR3 is TGTGCCACCAGCAGAGATAGTACAGGGGCGCGTGGAAACACCATATATTTT.

The V call is TRBV6-5, the J call TRBJ1-6; tentatively, D is TRBD1 (6 bases). This CDR3 has 13 amino acids. Germline V CDR1 and CDR2: MNHEY, SVGAGI. V gave up 4 bases and J gave up 8 bases, with 9 bases separating them. CDR3 nucleotides: TGTGCCAGCAGTTTGGACAGAGATTCACCCCTCCACTTT. It is translated as CASSLDRDSPLHF.

This rearrangement joins TRBV10-3 to TRBJ1-5; 7 bases match TRBD1. V was pared by 10 bases and J by 1 base, with 7 bases of the junction left unmatched. The CDR3 spans 14 residues. Per the germline V gene, CDR1 is ENHRY and CDR2 is SYGVKD. This CDR3 is CASGQVISNQPQHF. CDR3 coding DNA: TGTGCCAGCGGACAGGTTATAAGCAATCAGCCCCAGCATTTT.

The chain uses TRBV4-1 and TRBJ1-1; the D is unclear. Per the germline V gene, CDR1 is MGHRA and CDR2 is YSYEKL. V was pared by 0 bases and J by 5 bases, with 19 bases between. The CDR3 spans 17 residues. CDR3 loop: CASSQDGFRAGWTEAFF. Here the CDR3 DNA reads TGCGCCAGCAGCCAAGATGGGTTTCGGGCGGGGTGGACTGAAGCTTTCTTT.

The chain combines TRBV6-6 with TRBJ1-5, with a tentative D call TRBD1 (5 bases). This CDR3 has 14 amino acids. With 7 bases removed from V and 4 bases from J, the gap between germline ends came to 14 bases. The germline V gene encodes CDR1 MNHNY and CDR2 SVGAGI (reference sequence). CDR3 amino acids: CASTLWGGNQPQHF. DNA of the CDR3: TGTGCCAGCACTCTGTGGGGGGGGAATCAGCCCCAGCATTTT.

V and J are TRBV5-1 and TRBJ1-4; 8 bases align to TRBD1. Germline V gene lookup returns CDR1 SGHRS and CDR2 YFSETQ. The CDR3 runs to 16 residues. V gave up 4 bases and J gave up 3 bases; unmatched junction bases: 8. CDR3 in amino acids: CASSSVGTGPNEKLFF. CDR3 coding DNA: TGCGCCAGCAGCAGCGTGGGGACAGGCCCTAATGAAAAACTGTTTTTT.

V and J are TRBV5-4 and TRBJ2-1; D perhaps matches TRBD2 (5 bases). Germline CDR1 reads SGHNT; CDR2 reads YYREEE (reference sequence). V was pared by 4 bases and J by 10 bases, with 18 bases between. The CDR3 length is 14 residues. In DNA, the CDR3 is TGTGCCAGCAGCCCAGTAACGAGGGCCGGGGAGCAGTTCTTC. It codes for CASSPVTRAGEQFF.

The chain joins TRBV2 to TRBJ1-2; 7 bases are a match to TRBD1. J was trimmed by 2 bases and V by 5 bases; bases with no gene match: 2. This CDR3 comprises 13 residues. Germline CDR1 SNHLY, CDR2 FYNNEI. The CDR3 region is CASSTTGNYGYTF. The DNA for the CDR3 is TGTGCCAGCAGTACGACAGGGAACTATGGCTACACCTTC.

This clone was detected many times. The chain combines TRBV7-9 with TRBJ2-7; D not resolved. Germline CDR1 is SEHNR and CDR2 is FQNEAQ (reference sequence). V was cut by 5 bases and J by 1 base, with 9 bases left in between. The CDR3 contains 13 residues. For the CDR3, the DNA is TGTGCCAGCAGCCCCCGCAGTTCCTACGAGCAGTACTTC. This encodes CASSPRSSYEQYF. Full variable domain (rest looked up from reference TRBV7-9 and TRBJ2-7): DTGVSQNPRHKITKRGQNVTFRCDPISEHNRLYWYRQTLGQGPEFLTYFQNEAQLEKSRLLSDRFSAERPKGSFSTLEIQRTEQGDSAMYLCASSPRSSYEQYFGPGTRLTVT.

The V and J genes are TRBV30 and TRBJ2-3; no clear D gene. The CDR3 extends over 13 amino acids. Germline values: CDR1 GTSNPN, CDR2 SVGIG (reference sequence). V lost 4 bases to trimming and J lost 6 bases, with 14 bases between them. In nucleotides, the CDR3 is TGTGCCTGGAACCGCGGAGAGCAGGATACGCAGTATTTT. Translating it yields CAWNRGEQDTQYF.

The chain joins TRBV24-1 to TRBJ2-2; 8 nucleotides agree with TRBD1. The CDR3 contains 17 residues. The germline V gene has CDR1 KGHDR and CDR2 SFDVKD. With 4 bases clipped from V and 2 bases from J, the junction kept 8 bases outside the gene matches. In DNA, the CDR3 is TGTGCCACCAGTGACGCCCTCGGACAGGGCAACACCGGGGAGCTGTTTTTT. Its protein product is CATSDALGQGNTGELFF.

The chain links TRBV9 to TRBJ1-2; 11 positions match TRBD1. The CDR3 has 14 amino acids. The ends lost 3 bases at V and 7 bases at J; junction bases unmatched: 5. Germline CDR1 and CDR2: SGDLS and YYNGEE. The CDR3 region is CASSARDRGGGYTF. The CDR3 coding sequence is TGTGCCAGCAGCGCAAGGGACAGGGGGGGTGGCTACACCTTC.

The chain carries TRBV5-4 and TRBJ1-1; D is ambiguous. Germline V CDR1 and CDR2: SGHNT, YYREEE (reference sequence). V lost 4 bases to trimming and J lost 4 bases, with 14 bases between them. This CDR3 spans 14 amino acids. The CDR3 loop reads CASSNPEGGTEAFF. The CDR3 DNA sequence: TGTGCCAGCAGCAACCCGGAGGGAGGCACTGAAGCTTTCTTT.

This clone was seen more than once but under ten times. This chain uses TRBV19 with TRBJ1-2; maybe TRBD1 (6 bases). The CDR3 is 15 residues long. The V end lost 5 bases, the J end lost 7 bases, and 20 bases lay between the germline ends. CDR1 LNHDA and CDR2 SQIVND come from the germline V gene (reference sequence). The CDR3 spells CASSSYQGRSSGYTF. CDR3 coding DNA: TGTGCCAGTAGTTCGTATCAGGGGCGGTCAAGTGGCTACACCTTC.